What follows is one T cell receptor beta chain and its context. This clonotype was seen ten or more times. Its antigen specificity is not known. No clone much larger than this one lies a single base away; base qualities are absent. Receptors were amplified or captured by 5' RACE. Sequenced on an Illumina HiSeq 2000. A universal primer binding site was introduced by template switching, and a unique molecular identifier was present in the final cDNA, enabling accurate counting of TCR cDNA molecules. Specific primers in the conserved constant-segment region were used to synthesize first-strand cDNA for the TCR alpha and beta chains. To control for contamination, each cDNA library was double barcoded with a SMART-Mk sample barcode plus Illumina barcodes. Two successive PCR steps introduced TruSeq adapter sequences along with Illumina sample barcodes. Sequencing of the TCR alpha and beta cDNA libraries was done on the Illumina HiSeq platform using custom primers. The authors processed their data as follows. Unique molecular identifiers were extracted from raw reads with MiGEC, and CDR3 positions were determined with MiXCR. For each individual, recombination models were inferred using an EM algorithm with the repgenHMM and IGoR tools. Shared clonotypes were analyzed with the tcR package in R, and sharing was normalized by the product of cloneset sizes. To study raw recombination free of thymic and clonal selection effects, out-of-frame nonproductive sequences were analyzed. TCRdb took the public reads, trimmed them with fastp at Q25, ran MiXCR for clone calling and kept in-frame beta chains. Every CDR3 protein is listed once, alongside the most common genes and DNA of its rows. TCRdb, rather than the study authors, made the V and J calls. The sample includes just under 650,000 distinct CDR3 sequences, with less than 9% observed a single time. Over 1.5% of the sample is in the top ten clones.

All donors were healthy Caucasians. The twin cohort consisted of three pairs of female monozygotic twins, all aged roughly 18 to 30 years. Peripheral blood mononuclear cells were the source from which RNA for the TCR libraries was isolated. The sample is drawn from a study of identical twins (dated by TCRdb to between 2015 and 2016). Concerning the study at large: TCR alpha and beta repertoires from monozygotic twins, unrelated adults of various ages and cord blood were deep-sequenced to test whether fetal clonotypes persist. To rule out contamination, the twin experiments were replicated at different times with different library preparation protocols. The paper as a whole reports these results and caveats: Compared with coincidental sharing between unrelated individuals, out-of-frame TCR alpha sequences shared between twins showed an excess of sequences with low generation probability. Fewer insertions were carried by abundant cord blood beta clonotypes, a similar but weaker trend appeared in young adult naive repertoires, and no such trend appeared in memory repertoires. Zero-insertion analyses could be partly confounded by invariant T cells such as MAIT and iNKT, although diverse VJ usage argued against such confounding for most clonotypes. The excess sharing between twins in beta out-of-frame sequences was weaker because fewer shared sequences reduced the signal-to-noise ratio. In monozygotic twins, recombination models systematically underestimated out-of-frame TCR alpha sharing, but the models matched the sharing seen between unrelated individuals. Because the same donors could not be followed over many years, the conclusions relied on cross-sectional statistical analysis.

The cysteine opens and the phenylalanine closes a CDR3 of 14 amino acids. The retained sequence is limited to the CDR3, 42 bases, with the frame set at the first base. Trimming takes 6 bases from V and 3 bases from J, and the germline ends sit 12 bases apart. In the germline V gene (reference sequence), CDR1 corresponds to LNHNV and CDR2 to YYDKDF. This same sample was also taken into another study, of yellow fever vaccine responses in identical twins. From the second report: The authors reported that the T cell response to vaccination in identical twins appeared partly convergent and partly personalized. The study precisely tracked vaccine-responding T cell clones in identical twins.

Here the chain combines TRBV15 and TRBJ1-5; the D gene lacks a confident call. The clonotype comes from a woman between 18 and 30 years old in good health. Material for sequencing was PBMCs. The nucleotides are TGTGCCACCAGTCGAGCAGCCTCCAATCAGCCCCAGCATTTT. Its coded protein is CATSRAASNQPQHF.